The present T cell receptor beta chain was sequenced within a study of blood T cell repertoires in COVID-19. Study in general: Some COVID-19 samples were acute and others convalescent; all came from the United States, Italy and Spain. Nucleic acid was either cDNA or gDNA, and it came from T cells, B-cell-depleted T cells, or PBMCs.

Assay: immunoSEQ multiplex PCR; the TCRdb copy retains only in-frame clones and omits some. The sample yields roughly 250,000 clones, just under 85% seen once. J was trimmed by 4 bases and V by 8 bases; bases with no gene match: 6. Germline V gives CDR1 MNHEY, CDR2 SVGAGI. The CDR3 sequence is 14 residues long. The sequenced sample consisted of peripheral blood. The clonotype comes from a woman aged 55-70 years with active or convalescent COVID-19. This chain connects TRBV6-5 to TRBJ2-3; 10 positions agree with TRBD2. The CDR3 bases are TGTGCCAGCGAAAGCGGGAGGGTCTCAGATACGCAGTATTTT. It encodes CASESGRVSDTQYF.